Below are 4 T cell receptor beta chains sequenced from a single sample in a study of Ad26.COV2.S vaccination and SARS-CoV-2 variants. Treatment described: around 19 received Ad26.COV2.S at low or high dose, single or two shots; about 5 received placebo; per-sample allocation not given. Specimens were obtained on day 63 following the first vaccine or placebo injection. Assay: immunoSEQ multiplex PCR; the TCRdb copy retains only in-frame clones and omits some. The sample lists 350,000 to 450,000 clones; roughly 84% were seen once. The source material was peripheral blood, sampled in a trial of Ad26.COV2.S vaccine versus placebo. The receptors shown here come from a person between 18 and 60 years old who received the Ad26.COV2.S COVID-19 vaccine or a placebo.

The rearrangement links TRBV6-5 to TRBJ1-5; TRBD1 is a possible D gene (6 bases). The CDR3 loop spans 14 amino acids. Germline lookup yields CDR1 MNHEY and CDR2 SVGAGI. V lost 5 bases and J lost 9, with 17 bases in between. This chain's CDR3 is CASSQEGGRRPQHF. The CDR3 nucleotides read TGTGCCAGCAGTCAGGAAGGGGGGCGCCGGCCCCAGCATTTT.

V gene TRBV7-9 combines with J gene TRBJ2-5; TRBD2 agrees at 8 bases. This CDR3 is 15 amino acids long. V trimming: 5 bases; J trimming: 5 bases; junction bases outside the gene matches: 10. CDR1 SEHNR and CDR2 FQNEAQ come from the germline V gene (reference sequence). CDR3 nucleotides: TGTGCCAGCAGCCGTTGGACTAGCCAGAAGGAGACCCAGTACTTC. Its translation: CASSRWTSQKETQYF.

This clone was counted a few times. The genes are TRBV4-1 and TRBJ2-7; D is perhaps TRBD1 (6 bases). Trimming pared 3 bases from V and 3 bases from J, leaving 12 bases between. Germline assignment: CDR1 MGHRA and CDR2 YSYEKL. The CDR3 runs to 14 residues. CDR3 sequence: CASSQVTGNYEQYF. CDR3 DNA: TGCGCCAGCAGCCAGGTTACAGGGAACTACGAGCAGTACTTC.

The rearrangement links TRBV18 to TRBJ2-5; 10 nucleotides align to TRBD1. Per the germline V gene, CDR1 is KGHSH and CDR2 is LQKENI. V dropped 3 bases and J dropped 4; count of bases not matched to a gene: 11. CDR3 length: 17 residues. Here the CDR3 DNA reads TGTGCCAGCTCACCGATGGGGACAGGGGTCCCCGGAGAGACCCAGTACTTC. Translation gives CASSPMGTGVPGETQYF.